These 19 T cell receptor beta chains originate from one sample sequenced in a study of CD8 T cells in ankylosing spondylitis. Study findings and constraints: Among TCR beta sequences, a motif of eight highly homologous variants appeared characteristic of ankylosing spondylitis blood.

These receptors have no identified antigens. TCRdb recomputed calls from the 5' RACE reads with MiXCR, one row per CDR3 protein. Of hundreds of thousands of distinct CDR3 sequences in the sample, approximately 10% were seen once. Sequenced material: blood, either unsorted or a sorted T cell fraction (not recorded which). These TCRs come from a male donor with ankylosing spondylitis.

V gene TRBV20-1 combines with J gene TRBJ1-2; D gene uncertain. CDR1 and CDR2 (germline): DFQATT, SNEGSKA (reference sequence). Deletions cut 3 bases from V and 6 bases from J, with 20 bases between. The length of the CDR3 is 15 residues. In DNA form, the CDR3 reads TGCAGTGCTAGTGAGCCCGGAAAAGGTTTTAATGGCTACACCTTC. This gives the protein CSASEPGKGFNGYTF.

The V call is TRBV7-2, the J call TRBJ2-3; D ambiguous. The germline V gene has CDR1 SGHTA and CDR2 FQGNSA. V lost 5 bases and J lost 5, with 17 bases in between. The CDR3 length is 15 residues. The CDR3 DNA reads as TGTGCCAGCAGCCCTGCATCTTCGTGGGGAGATACGCAGTATTTT. It yields the protein CASSPASSWGDTQYF.

The chain links TRBV4-3 to TRBJ2-7; D remains unclear. The germline V gene encodes CDR1 LGHNA and CDR2 YSLEER. V lost 1 base to trimming and J lost 0 bases, with 16 bases between them. The CDR3 consists of 17 residues. The CDR3 reads CASSQGMSSLSSYEQYF. CDR3 nucleotide sequence: TGCGCCAGCAGCCAAGGGATGAGTAGCCTGAGCTCCTACGAGCAGTACTTC.

In its sample, this clonotype was seen a few times. The CDR3 DNA reads as TGTGCCAGCAGGGGGTCTAGTAGAGATACGCAGTATTTT. Translated, it gives CASRGSSRDTQYF. The gene calls are TRBV27 and TRBJ2-3, with no clear D. The germline V and J ends were trimmed by 6 bases and 5 bases, with 12 bases remaining between them. The CDR3 length is 13 residues. Germline CDR1 reads MNHEY; CDR2 reads SMNVEV (reference sequence).

This clonotype was detected only a few times. CDR3 amino acids: CASSSRTGGDNEKLFF. DNA for the CDR3: TGTGCCAGCAGCTCCCGGACAGGGGGGGACAATGAAAAACTGTTTTTT. The chain employs TRBV7-2 and TRBJ1-4; 10 nucleotides line up with TRBD1. The CDR3 length is 16 residues. From germline, CDR1 is SGHTA and CDR2 FQGNSA. Trimming at V came to 4 bases and at J to 5 bases, leaving 7 bases not matched to a gene.

The table lists this clonotype with a few counts. The chain carries TRBV27 and TRBJ2-3; D call uncertain. CDR1 and CDR2 from the germline V gene are MNHEY and SMNVEV (reference sequence). V dropped 5 bases and J dropped 1 base, with 16 bases sitting between them. This CDR3 contains 16 residues. CDR3 loop: CASSTRTPYGTDTQYF. DNA for the CDR3: TGTGCCAGCAGTACCCGGACCCCGTATGGCACAGATACGCAGTATTTT.

This clonotype showed up just a few times. The chain combines TRBV10-3 with TRBJ1-5, with D tentatively TRBD1 (6 bases). The length of the CDR3 is 13 residues. The germline V and J ends were trimmed by 6 bases and 4 bases, with 10 bases remaining between them. Germline lookup yields CDR1 ENHRY and CDR2 SYGVKD. The CDR3 sequence is CAIRNQGNQPQHF. Here the CDR3 DNA reads TGTGCCATCAGAAATCAGGGGAATCAGCCCCAGCATTTT.

This clonotype was found a few times. The chain recombines TRBV6-4 with TRBJ2-7; 9 nucleotides line up with TRBD2. The CDR3 is 18 residues long. Trimming removed 7 bases from V and 2 bases from J; junction bases left unmatched: 18. Germline-derived CDR1 and CDR2 are MRHNA and SNTAGT. The CDR3 nucleotides read TGTGCCAGCATTCTGACTACTTCCCCTCTAGCGGGGACCTACGAGCAGTACTTC. The encoded protein is CASILTTSPLAGTYEQYF.

A few counts support this clonotype. This chain links TRBV4-3 with TRBJ1-4; D remains ambiguous. The CDR3 consists of 17 residues. Trimming shortened V by 0 bases and J by 3 bases, and 14 bases separated the two germline ends. CDR1 and CDR2 from the germline V gene are LGHNA and YSLEER. The CDR3 is CASSQDGWFRANEKLFF. CDR3 coding DNA: TGCGCCAGCAGCCAAGATGGTTGGTTTAGGGCTAATGAAAAACTGTTTTTT.

Of note for this clonotype: One end of the junction does not line up with germline, which may come from a read error. The gene calls are TRBV7-7 and TRBJ2-2; maybe TRBD1 (5 bases). Germline-derived CDR1 and CDR2 are SSHAT and FNYEAQ (reference sequence). The CDR3 is 18 residues long. The CDR3 nucleotides are TGTGCTAGCAGCTTAGAAGGACAAATCGGCCTAAACACCGGGGAGCTGTTTTTT. This encodes CASSLEGQIGLNTGELFF.

This clonotype was picked up many times. V and J are TRBV20-1 and TRBJ2-1, with TRBD1 as a possible D gene (5 bases). V lost 5 bases, J lost 4 bases, and 12 bases lay in between. From germline, CDR1 is DFQATT and CDR2 SNEGSKA (reference sequence). This CDR3 is 13 amino acids long. The CDR3 sequence: CSAGTGVYNEQFF. For the CDR3, the DNA is TGCAGTGCTGGAACAGGTGTTTACAATGAGCAGTTCTTC.

This clonotype was found many times. The chain combines TRBV10-3 with TRBJ2-7, with 9 nucleotides matching TRBD1. V shed 3 bases, J shed 4 bases, and the junction held 4 bases outside the gene matches. In germline, CDR1 is ENHRY, CDR2 SYGVKD. This CDR3 spans 14 amino acids. CDR3 in DNA: TGTGCCATCAGTGAAGGGACAGGGATGTACGAGCAGTACTTC. It translates to CAISEGTGMYEQYF.

This clonotype was seen only a few times. J is TRBJ2-7 and V is TRBV20-1; maybe TRBD2 (5 bases). Trimming shortened V by 3 bases and J by 0 bases, and 9 bases separated the two germline ends. The germline V gene has CDR1 DFQATT and CDR2 SNEGSKA (reference sequence). This CDR3 comprises 13 residues. This CDR3 is CSASRGNSYEQYF. The CDR3 DNA follows: TGCAGTGCTAGCCGAGGGAACTCCTACGAGCAGTACTTC.

This clonotype was counted at least ten times. The CDR3 DNA follows: TGTGCCAGCAGCCCTATGGGGGTACAGGGGGCGCGGTATGGCTACACCTTC. The encoded protein is CASSPMGVQGARYGYTF. V usage is TRBV4-2 and J usage is TRBJ1-2, with 9 bases matching TRBD1. This CDR3 has 17 residues. Germline trimming cut 4 bases from V and 5 bases from J; bases unmatched to any gene: 14. In germline, CDR1 is LGHNA, CDR2 YNFKEQ.

The rearrangement joins TRBV5-8 to TRBJ1-1; 8 bases fit TRBD1. CDR1 is SGHTS and CDR2 is YDEGEE in the germline V gene. The CDR3 sequence is 16 residues long. V was pared by 3 bases and J by 2 bases, with 9 bases of the junction left unmatched. Written as DNA, the CDR3 is TGTGCCAGCAGCTATATTGGGACAGGCCGAAACACTGAAGCTTTCTTT. As protein: CASSYIGTGRNTEAFF.

This clonotype was detected only a few times. The chain has TRBV5-1 and TRBJ1-4; no clear D gene. Per germline, CDR1 SGHRS and CDR2 YFSETQ. CDR3 size: 14 residues. V dropped 3 bases and J dropped 5 bases, with 11 bases sitting between them. CDR3 in amino acids: CASSSGEPNEKLFF. In DNA, the CDR3 is TGCGCCAGCAGCTCCGGAGAGCCCAATGAAAAACTGTTTTTT.

The V call is TRBV27, the J call TRBJ1-1, with D unclear. In germline, CDR1 is MNHEY, CDR2 SMNVEV (reference sequence). CDR3 length: 13 residues. The V end was cut by 5 bases, the J end by 1 base, with 8 bases between. The CDR3 here is CASSPETNTEAFF. CDR3 nucleotides: TGTGCCAGCAGTCCGGAAACGAACACTGAAGCTTTCTTT.

This clonotype appeared a few times. The rearrangement links TRBV5-1 to TRBJ1-2, with D perhaps TRBD1 (5 bases). CDR1 and CDR2 (germline): SGHRS, YFSETQ. This CDR3 is built from 14 residues. V gave up 0 bases and J gave up 6 bases, with 12 bases separating them. The CDR3 DNA is TGCGCCAGCAGCTTGGCAGGGAGTTTTGATGGCTACACCTTC. Protein sequence: CASSLAGSFDGYTF.

The CDR3 bases are TGTGCCATCAAGGCGGGCCCCAACACCGGGGAGCTGTTTTTT. Amino acids: CAIKAGPNTGELFF. V is TRBV10-3 and J is TRBJ2-2; possible D gene TRBD2, 5 bases. The germline V and J ends were trimmed by 7 bases and 2 bases, with 11 bases remaining between them. Germline V CDR1 and CDR2: ENHRY, SYGVKD. There are 14 residues in the CDR3.